This TCR beta chain came from a study of cytomegalovirus exposure and HLA in healthy donors. 60 Vbeta and 13 Jbeta primers were used in PCR. In the original processing: An analysis performed later counted around 86 million unique TCR beta chains (approximately 10 million of them shared). Sequencing used immunoSEQ multiplex PCR; TCRdb keeps in-frame clones, though not all of them. That table furnishes V, J and clone size, whereas the DNA furnished D and trimming. The sample contains roughly 100,000 clones, over 60% of which appear only once. In regard to this clone: The target antigen is unknown.

Study-wide points: Usually a TCR sequence was rare, but some public TCRs were found in many donors.

Material: PBMCs. The clonotype was recovered from a middle-aged man in good health and CMV-seropositive.

In nucleotides, the CDR3 is TGTGCCAGCAGCGCCGGACAGAACACCGGGGAGCTGTTTTTT. Amino acids: CASSAGQNTGELFF. The chain links TRBV2 to TRBJ2-2; TRBD1 might be the D (5 bases). The germline V gene has CDR1 SNHLY and CDR2 FYNNEI. Trimming took off 6 bases at V and 1 base at J, with 9 bases between the two ends. CDR3 length: 14 amino acids.